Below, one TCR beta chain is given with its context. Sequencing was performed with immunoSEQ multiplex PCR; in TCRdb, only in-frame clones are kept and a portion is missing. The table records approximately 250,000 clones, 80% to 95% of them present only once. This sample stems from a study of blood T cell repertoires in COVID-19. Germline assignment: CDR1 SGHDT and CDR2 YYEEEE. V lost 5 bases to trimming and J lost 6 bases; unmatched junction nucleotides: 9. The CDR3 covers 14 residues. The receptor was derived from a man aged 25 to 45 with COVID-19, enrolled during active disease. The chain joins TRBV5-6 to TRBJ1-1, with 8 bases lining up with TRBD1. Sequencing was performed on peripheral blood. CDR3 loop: CASRRQGKIPEAFF. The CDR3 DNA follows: TGTGCCAGCAGACGACAGGGGAAGATTCCTGAAGCTTTCTTT.